The sequence of this TCR beta chain was determined in a study of PD-1 blockade in classical Hodgkin lymphoma. TCRdb's copy holds only in-frame clones and misses some; the assay was immunoSEQ multiplex PCR. The repertoire holds some 13,000 clones, with 85% to 90% as singletons. Exposure to brentuximab vedotin varied, and each patient had relapsed following autologous stem cell transplantation. Germline-derived CDR1 and CDR2 are DFQATT and SNEGSKA (reference sequence). This CDR3 contains 11 residues. The V gene lost 0 bases and the J gene lost 10 bases, with 10 bases spanning the gap. V usage is TRBV20-1 and J usage is TRBJ2-7; D is ambiguous. Material: peripheral blood mononuclear cells (PBMCs), obtained at baseline. The TCR comes from a human donor with classical Hodgkin lymphoma. CDR3 coding DNA: TGCAGTGCTAGAGATATAGGGAATCAGTACTTC. Its translation: CSARDIGNQYF.